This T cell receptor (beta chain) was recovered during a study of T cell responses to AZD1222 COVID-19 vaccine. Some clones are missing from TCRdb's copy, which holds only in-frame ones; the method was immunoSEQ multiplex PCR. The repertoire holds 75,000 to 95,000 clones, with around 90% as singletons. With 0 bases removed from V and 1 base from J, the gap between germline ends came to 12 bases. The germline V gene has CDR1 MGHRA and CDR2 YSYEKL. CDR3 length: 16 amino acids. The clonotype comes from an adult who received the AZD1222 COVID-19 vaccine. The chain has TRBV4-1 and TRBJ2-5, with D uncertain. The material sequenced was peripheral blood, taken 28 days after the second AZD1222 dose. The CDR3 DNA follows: TGCGCCAGCAGCCAAGATGATTACAGCTTCCAAGAGACCCAGTACTTC. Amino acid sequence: CASSQDDYSFQETQYF.